The rows below give T cell receptor beta chains drawn from one sample of a study of early T cells in non-severe SARS-CoV-2 infection. TCRdb ran MiXCR on the 5' RACE reads and lists one entry per CDR3 protein. The sample includes 100,000 to 150,000 distinct CDR3 sequences, about 15% of them seen just once. Sequencing input: whole blood. The source of these receptors is an adult who was a healthcare worker with PCR-confirmed SARS-CoV-2 infection or an uninfected control (not recorded which). CDR3s include the opening cysteine and the closing phenylalanine or tryptophan. The D gene is left open where the match is weak. Size tells how often a clone was seen (once, few, many) or the class of an expanded clone, and some rows leave it out.

TRBJ2-4 | 20 | many | TRBD1 | TRBV4-1 | CASSQDQQGAPRGAKNIQYF | TGCGCCAGCAGCCAAGATCAACAGGGGGCTCCCCGGGGAGCCAAAAACATTCAGTACTTC
TRBJ2-6 | 16 | many | . | TRBV11-1 | CASSQPRTSGANVLTF | TGTGCCAGCAGCCAGCCTAGGACCTCTGGGGCCAACGTCCTGACTTTC
TRBJ2-2 | 16 | . | . | TRBV11-2 | CASSLGERGDTGELCF | TGTGCCAGCAGCTTAGGAGAGAGGGGGGACACCGGGGAGCTGTGTTTT
TRBJ1-2 | 15 | many | . | TRBV7-9 | CASSSVFWEEGGYTF | TGTGCCAGCAGCTCCGTTTTTTGGGAAGAGGGTGGCTACACCTTC
TRBJ2-2 | 15 | once | . | TRBV7-8 | CASSFSGGDTGELFF | TGTGCCAGCAGCTTTAGCGGAGGGGACACCGGGGAGCTGTTTTTT
TRBJ2-5 | 15 | few | . | TRBV30 | CAWSGGQRHQETQYF | TGTGCCTGGAGTGGGGGGCAGCGGCACCAAGAGACCCAGTACTTC
TRBJ2-4 | 13 | many | . | TRBV10-2 | CASLEPGRTIQYF | TGCGCCAGCTTAGAGCCCGGGCGGACCATTCAGTACTTC
TRBJ2-1 | 11 | many | . | TRBV2 | CASSLRNEQFF | TGTGCCAGCAGTTTGAGGAATGAGCAGTTCTTC
TRBJ1-1 | 15 | medium-sized | TRBD1 | TRBV10-2 | CASSNPGQGNTEAFF | TGCGCCAGCAGTAATCCGGGACAGGGGAACACTGAAGCTTTCTTT
TRBJ1-1 | 16 | few | . | TRBV29-1 | CSARGRQRKMNTEAFF | TGCAGCGCGAGGGGTAGACAGAGAAAGATGAACACTGAAGCTTTCTTT
TRBJ1-2 | 11 | . | . | TRBV29-1 | CSATENYGYTF | TGCAGCGCCACAGAGAACTATGGCTACACCTTC
TRBJ1-2 | 13 | . | . | TRBV6-2/TRBV6-3 | CASRPSGAGGYTF | TGTGCCAGCAGACCTTCAGGGGCCGGCGGCTACACCTTC
TRBJ2-3 | 15 | . | . | TRBV2 | CASSPQGTSTDTQYF | TGTGCCAGCAGCCCACAGGGGACTAGCACAGATACGCAGTATTTT
TRBJ1-1 | 13 | . | . | TRBV6-1 | CASREAMVRAAFF | TGTGCCAGCAGGGAGGCTATGGTCCGAGCTGCTTTCTTT
TRBJ2-1 | 15 | few | . | TRBV12-3/TRBV12-4 | CASSPNPQSENEQFF | TGTGCCAGCAGTCCCAACCCCCAAAGCGAAAATGAGCAGTTCTTC
TRBJ2-5 | 14 | . | . | TRBV5-1 | CASSLWGVSETQYF | TGCGCCAGCAGCTTGTGGGGGGTCTCAGAGACCCAGTACTTC
TRBJ1-1 | 13 | . | TRBD1 | TRBV27 | CASSIGTGTEAFF | TGTGCCAGCAGTATCGGGACAGGAACTGAAGCTTTCTTT